The T cell receptor beta chain under discussion was sequenced for a study of cytomegalovirus exposure and HLA in healthy donors. The PCR made use of 60 Vbeta and 13 Jbeta primers. Only in-frame clones appear in the TCRdb table, and some are missing; sequencing was by immunoSEQ multiplex PCR. The sample contains 95,000 to 110,000 clones, about 80% of which appear only once. Germline V lookup: CDR1 MGHRA, CDR2 YSYEKL. The CDR3 has 14 residues. J was trimmed by 5 bases and V by 2 bases; bases with no gene match: 5. Comments on this clone: Its antigen is unknown.

Study-level points and caveats: Analysis was carried out at a later point, and it linked a missense DCLRE1C variant to TCR beta V- and J-gene trimming.

At the time of sampling, donors were nominally healthy, though unrecorded immune exposures were likely. The receptor was derived from a woman between 18 and 29 years old in good health and CMV-seropositive. The sample comprised PBMCs. V usage is TRBV4-1 and J usage is TRBJ2-5; 7 bases are shared with TRBD1. CDR3 nucleotide sequence: TGCGCCAGCAGCCAACCGACAGGGTCGGAGACCCAGTACTTC. Translation: CASSQPTGSETQYF.